Below, 32 T cell receptor beta chains from the same sample are listed, as sequenced in a study of cytomegalovirus exposure and HLA in healthy donors. PCR was performed using 60 Vbeta and 13 Jbeta primers. The assay was immunoSEQ multiplex PCR, and TCRdb's table has in-frame clones only and misses some. The sample contains about 160,000 clones, more than 65% of which appear only once. Sequencing used PBMCs. These receptor sequences come from a man between 45 and 60 years old in good health and CMV-seropositive.

The CDR3 bases are TGCGCCAGCAGTGAGTCGAGTCTAGCGGGAGACTACGAGCAGTACTTC. Its translation: CASSESSLAGDYEQYF. This chain uses TRBV10-2 with TRBJ2-7, with 10 bases identical to TRBD2. Trimming at V came to 0 bases and at J to 3 bases, leaving 5 bases not matched to a gene. The CDR3 spans 16 residues. The V gene's germline CDR1 is WSHSY and CDR2 SAAADI.

This clone was recorded a few times. The V and J genes are TRBV19 and TRBJ2-1, with 7 bases lining up with TRBD1. Germline values: CDR1 LNHDA, CDR2 SQIVND (reference sequence). The CDR3 has 12 amino acids. V shed 8 bases and J 3 bases; nucleotides not matched to a gene: 1. The CDR3: CASRDSYNEQFF. The DNA for the CDR3 is TGTGCCAGTCGGGACAGCTACAATGAGCAGTTCTTC.

The gene calls are TRBV28 and TRBJ2-7; 7 bases are shared with TRBD2. Germline CDR1 is MDHEN and CDR2 is SYDVKM. Unmatched junction bases numbered 3, after V lost 3 bases and J lost 1 base. This CDR3 region has 14 residues. The CDR3 protein is CASSFRGGSYEQYF. The CDR3 DNA follows: TGTGCCAGCAGTTTTAGGGGAGGGTCCTACGAGCAGTACTTC.

This chain joins TRBV7-2 and TRBJ1-2, with 7 bases that match TRBD1. Germline CDR1 and CDR2: SGHTA and FQGNSA. The length of the CDR3 is 15 residues. V lost 1 base, J lost 8 bases, and 10 bases stayed unmatched. The CDR3 here is CASSLGRQGWGGYTF. The CDR3 DNA reads TGTGCCAGCAGCTTAGGGAGACAGGGCTGGGGCGGCTACACCTTC.

The rearrangement uses TRBV5-1 and TRBJ2-3; tentatively, D is TRBD2 (5 bases). V was cut by 0 bases and J by 2 bases, with 13 bases left in between. This CDR3 comprises 16 residues. Germline assignment: CDR1 SGHRS and CDR2 YFSETQ. The CDR3 region has the DNA TGCGCCAGCAGCTTGGGGACGAGGGTGGACACAGATACGCAGTATTTT. Translation: CASSLGTRVDTDTQYF. Complete variable domain (other parts from reference TRBV5-1 and TRBJ2-3): KAGVTQTPRYLIKTRGQQVTLSCSPISGHRSVSWYQQTPGQGLQFLFEYFSETQRNKGNFPGRFSGRQFSNSRSEMNVSTLELGDSALYLCASSLGTRVDTDTQYFGPGTRLTVL.

The chain uses TRBV28 and TRBJ1-5; D is unresolved. Germline CDR1 MDHEN, CDR2 SYDVKM. The CDR3 spans 12 residues. With 5 bases removed from V and 10 bases from J, the gap between germline ends came to 12 bases. The CDR3 reads CASSPPPGPQHF. CDR3 in DNA: TGTGCCAGCAGTCCCCCCCCGGGACCCCAGCATTTT.

The chain recombines TRBV7-9 with TRBJ2-7, with TRBD2 matching 7 bases. The V segment lost 1 base and the J segment 2 bases; nucleotides outside the gene matches: 8. CDR1 and CDR2 from the germline V gene are SEHNR and FQNEAQ (reference sequence). This CDR3 is built from 16 residues. CDR3 sequence reads: CASSLGFGTIAYEQYF. The CDR3 bases are TGTGCCAGCAGCTTAGGTTTTGGGACTATCGCCTACGAGCAGTACTTC.

This clone was counted a few times. V usage is TRBV5-1 and J usage is TRBJ2-7; 7 nucleotides agree with TRBD1. Germline V CDR1 and CDR2: SGHRS, YFSETQ. V dropped 4 bases and J dropped 5; count of bases not matched to a gene: 12. This CDR3 region has 15 residues. DNA for the CDR3: TGCGCCAGCAGCGACCCGAACAGGGGCGGTCACGAGCAGTACTTC. Translating gives CASSDPNRGGHEQYF.

The chain employs TRBV5-1 and TRBJ2-3; D remains unclear. V was pared by 0 bases and J by 4 bases, with 15 bases between. The CDR3 consists of 16 residues. Germline V gene data show CDR1 as SGHRS and CDR2 as YFSETQ. The DNA of the CDR3 is TGCGCCAGCAGCTTGGCGGGTACCCACCCCCCAGATACGCAGTATTTT. The encoded protein is CASSLAGTHPPDTQYF.

CDR3 sequence reads: CASSFNRGTNTEAFF. CDR3 in DNA: TGCGCCAGCAGCTTCAACAGGGGTACGAACACTGAAGCTTTCTTT. This chain uses TRBV5-1 with TRBJ1-1; 7 bases fit TRBD1. Germline trimming cut 2 bases from V and 1 base from J; bases unmatched to any gene: 5. The CDR3 contains 15 residues. CDR1 SGHRS and CDR2 YFSETQ come from the germline V gene.

This chain joins TRBV5-1 and TRBJ2-2; D may be TRBD2 (6 bases). This CDR3 is built from 14 residues. Germline V CDR1 and CDR2: SGHRS, YFSETQ. V was cut by 7 bases and J by 2 bases, with 12 bases left in between. The CDR3 reads CASGTQPNTGELFF. The CDR3 DNA is TGCGCCAGCGGGACTCAACCAAACACCGGGGAGCTGTTTTTT.

The chain combines TRBV11-2 with TRBJ2-7; 8 positions match TRBD1. The V segment lost 5 bases and the J segment 3 bases; nucleotides outside the gene matches: 6. This CDR3 is 14 amino acids long. Per the germline V gene, CDR1 is SGHAT and CDR2 is FQNNGV. CDR3 residues: CASSVGTGNYEQYF. The CDR3 DNA reads as TGTGCCAGCAGCGTGGGGACAGGCAACTACGAGCAGTACTTC.

This sequence joins TRBV20-1 and TRBJ1-1, with D possibly matching TRBD1 (6 bases). Trimming took off 3 bases at V and 6 bases at J, with 8 bases between the two ends. The CDR3 contains 11 residues. Germline lookup yields CDR1 DFQATT and CDR2 SNEGSKA (reference sequence). CDR3 in DNA: TGCAGTGCTAGCCACAGGGCTGAAGCTTTCTTT. Protein sequence: CSASHRAEAFF.

The chain joins TRBV6-1 to TRBJ2-7; the D is unclear. Germline V gene lookup returns CDR1 MNHNS and CDR2 SASEGT. CDR3 length: 15 amino acids. With 2 bases removed from V and 0 bases from J, the gap between germline ends came to 11 bases. CDR3 DNA sequence: TGTGCCAGCAGTGAATTCCTAGTATCCTCCTACGAGCAGTACTTC. Encoded protein: CASSEFLVSSYEQYF.

V is TRBV4-1 and J is TRBJ2-1; 14 nucleotides match TRBD2. With 1 base clipped from V and 0 bases from J, the junction kept 8 bases outside the gene matches. The CDR3 is 20 amino acids. Germline V gene data show CDR1 as MGHRA and CDR2 as YSYEKL. Here the CDR3 DNA reads TGCGCCAGCAGCCAAGGGGGACTAGCGGGAGTCCTGAGCTCCTACAATGAGCAGTTCTTC. Protein: CASSQGGLAGVLSSYNEQFF.

V is TRBV4-1 and J is TRBJ1-2, with D maybe TRBD1 (5 bases). Germline CDR1 reads MGHRA; CDR2 reads YSYEKL. This CDR3 is built from 15 residues. V lost 0 bases to trimming and J lost 8 bases, with 16 bases between them. The CDR3 protein is CASSQEGQGWGGYTF. The CDR3 DNA reads as TGCGCCAGCAGCCAAGAGGGCCAGGGTTGGGGCGGCTACACCTTC.

This clone was observed a handful of times. The chain recombines TRBV29-1 with TRBJ2-2, with 12 bases aligning to TRBD2. Germline CDR1 is SQVTM and CDR2 is ANQGSEA. The CDR3 has 15 residues. The junction had 7 bases not matched to a gene; V was cut back by 7 bases and J by 4 bases. The CDR3 protein is CSAPKTSGSTGELFF. CDR3 sequence (DNA): TGCAGCGCCCCGAAGACTAGCGGGAGCACCGGGGAGCTGTTTTTT.

V is TRBV11-1 and J is TRBJ2-7; D not certain. This CDR3 contains 15 residues. CDR1 and CDR2 from the germline V gene are SGHAT and FQDESV (reference sequence). Trimming removed 5 bases from V and 2 bases from J, with 16 bases in between. This CDR3 is CASSAILGSAYEQYF. The CDR3 region has the DNA TGTGCCAGCAGCGCCATCTTGGGCTCTGCCTACGAGCAGTACTTC.

The chain combines TRBV10-3 with TRBJ2-1; 10 positions match TRBD2. After removal of 0 bases from V and 2 bases from J, the junction contained 7 bases not matched to a gene. The CDR3 has 18 amino acids. Germline loops: CDR1 ENHRY, CDR2 SYGVKD. CDR3 sequence reads: CAISESPSGSLTYNEQFF. CDR3 nucleotide sequence: TGTGCCATCAGTGAGTCGCCTAGCGGGAGTTTAACCTACAATGAGCAGTTCTTC.

V and J are TRBV5-1 and TRBJ2-7, with D perhaps matching TRBD1 (5 bases). Looked up from germline, CDR1 is SGHRS and CDR2 is YFSETQ. Trimming cost V 0 bases and J 1 base, with 11 bases left between them. This CDR3 region has 15 residues. The CDR3 DNA follows: TGCGCCAGCAGCTTGGCGCCAGGGCAATCCTACGAGCAGTACTTC. This gives the protein CASSLAPGQSYEQYF. Full variable domain (rest looked up from reference TRBV5-1 and TRBJ2-7): KAGVTQTPRYLIKTRGQQVTLSCSPISGHRSVSWYQQTPGQGLQFLFEYFSETQRNKGNFPGRFSGRQFSNSRSEMNVSTLELGDSALYLCASSLAPGQSYEQYFGPGTRLTVT.

Comments on this clone: The same CDR3 arises from other DNA sequences in this sample as well. The rearrangement joins TRBV5-8 to TRBJ1-4; 7 nucleotides line up with TRBD1. Germline-derived CDR1 and CDR2 are SGHTS and YDEGEE. The CDR3 length is 16 residues. V was pared by 4 bases and J by 0 bases, with 6 bases of the junction left unmatched. CDR3 sequence (DNA): TGTGCCAGCAGCGTGACAGGGTTCGCAACTAATGAAAAACTGTTTTTT. Encoded protein: CASSVTGFATNEKLFF.

There are a few counts of this clone. The gene calls are TRBV6-1 and TRBJ2-5; 12 positions agree with TRBD2. The ends lost 6 bases at V and 7 bases at J; junction bases unmatched: 9. The CDR3 is 15 amino acids. From germline, CDR1 is MNHNS and CDR2 SASEGT. The CDR3 nucleotides are TGTGCCAGCAGCCCGGGGACTAGCGGGTCTCGGACCCAGTACTTC. Translating gives CASSPGTSGSRTQYF.

The V gene is TRBV21-1, the J gene TRBJ1-3. TRBV21-1 is an annotated pseudogene. This CDR3 spans 14 amino acids. CDR3 loop: CASRRGGPGNTIYF. The CDR3 nucleotides read TGTGCCAGCCGCCGGGGGGGTCCCGGAAACACCATATATTTT.

The CDR3 nucleotides are TGTGCCAGCAGCTTGATGGCTACCGGGGAGCTGTTTTTT. Its protein is CASSLMATGELFF. The rearrangement links TRBV7-6 to TRBJ2-2; D not certain. Germline V lookup: CDR1 SGHVS, CDR2 FNYEAQ. V was shortened by 3 bases and J by 5 bases, with 7 bases between the two germline ends. The CDR3 length is 13 residues.

The chain combines TRBV19 with TRBJ2-4, with TRBD1 matching over 11 bases. This CDR3 has 14 residues. Germline V CDR1 and CDR2: LNHDA, SQIVND (reference sequence). V gave up 3 bases and J gave up 8 bases; unmatched junction bases: 3. Here the CDR3 reads CASSMGTGGDIQYF. In nucleotides, the CDR3 is TGTGCCAGTAGTATGGGGACAGGGGGGGACATTCAGTACTTC.

In this sample, this clone turned up once. Distinct nucleotide sequences in the sample also encode this CDR3. The V gene is TRBV7-6, the J gene TRBJ1-1; D is unclear. The CDR3 sequence is 13 residues long. The germline CDR1 and CDR2 sequences are SGHVS and FNYEAQ. The V gene lost 1 base and the J gene lost 1 base, with 4 bases spanning the gap. This CDR3 reads CASSLEQNTEAFF. As DNA, the CDR3 is TGTGCCAGCAGCTTAGAACAGAACACTGAAGCTTTCTTT.

In the case of this clone: The junction does not match germline at one end; this may be a read error. The chain carries TRBV7-9 and TRBJ2-7; 8 bases fit TRBD1. Germline loops: CDR1 SEHNR, CDR2 FQNEAQ (reference sequence). This CDR3 contains 11 residues. DNA for the CDR3: TGTTCCAGCAACAGGGGGAACGAGCAGTACTTC. Protein: CSSNRGNEQYF.

This clone was seen a single time. This sequence joins TRBV16 and TRBJ2-5, with 7 positions matching TRBD1. Germline loops: CDR1 KGHSY, CDR2 FQNENV. This CDR3 spans 14 amino acids. Trimming at V came to 4 bases and at J to 1 base, leaving 3 bases not matched to a gene. CDR3 nucleotides: TGTGCCAGCAGCCGGGACAGCCTCCAAGAGACCCAGTACTTC. Its translation: CASSRDSLQETQYF.

V and J are TRBV28 and TRBJ1-3, with TRBD1 identical over 8 bases. Germline V gene lookup returns CDR1 MDHEN and CDR2 SYDVKM. V shed 7 bases, J shed 4 bases, and the junction held 6 bases outside the gene matches. This CDR3 contains 14 residues. The CDR3 sequence is CASTFGTGGNTIYF. The CDR3 DNA reads as TGTGCCAGCACCTTTGGGACAGGAGGAAACACCATATATTTT.

The gene calls are TRBV30 and TRBJ2-3; D remains ambiguous. The V gene lost 0 bases and the J gene lost 4 bases, with 8 bases spanning the gap. From germline, CDR1 is GTSNPN and CDR2 SVGIG (reference sequence). The CDR3 has 13 amino acids. This chain's CDR3 is CAWSVLVADTQYF. DNA for the CDR3: TGTGCCTGGAGTGTCTTAGTAGCAGATACGCAGTATTTT. Full variable domain (missing parts from reference TRBV30 and TRBJ2-3): SQTIHQWPATLVQPVGSPLSLECTVEGTSNPNLYWYRQAAGRGLQLLFYSVGIGQISSEVPQNLSASRPQDRQFILSSKKLLLSDSGFYLCAWSVLVADTQYFGPGTRLTVL.

In the case of this clone: One end of the junction fails to match germline, which may point to a read error. The gene calls are TRBV7-9 and TRBJ1-1; 8 bases fit TRBD1. Germline CDR1 reads SEHNR; CDR2 reads FQNEAQ (reference sequence). This CDR3 spans 16 amino acids. As DNA, the CDR3 is TGTTCCAGCAGCAGGGACAGGCGCACGAGGAACACTGAAGCTTTCTTT. Protein sequence: CSSSRDRRTRNTEAFF.

This clone was observed a few times. The V call is TRBV6-5, the J call TRBJ2-1; a possible D gene is TRBD1 (5 bases). Deletions cut 0 bases from V and 1 base from J, with 7 bases between. The germline gives CDR1 MNHEY, CDR2 SVGAGI. This CDR3 contains 15 residues. The DNA of the CDR3 is TGTGCCAGCAGTTACTCGGCAGGGTCCTACAATGAGCAGTTCTTC. The encoded protein is CASSYSAGSYNEQFF.